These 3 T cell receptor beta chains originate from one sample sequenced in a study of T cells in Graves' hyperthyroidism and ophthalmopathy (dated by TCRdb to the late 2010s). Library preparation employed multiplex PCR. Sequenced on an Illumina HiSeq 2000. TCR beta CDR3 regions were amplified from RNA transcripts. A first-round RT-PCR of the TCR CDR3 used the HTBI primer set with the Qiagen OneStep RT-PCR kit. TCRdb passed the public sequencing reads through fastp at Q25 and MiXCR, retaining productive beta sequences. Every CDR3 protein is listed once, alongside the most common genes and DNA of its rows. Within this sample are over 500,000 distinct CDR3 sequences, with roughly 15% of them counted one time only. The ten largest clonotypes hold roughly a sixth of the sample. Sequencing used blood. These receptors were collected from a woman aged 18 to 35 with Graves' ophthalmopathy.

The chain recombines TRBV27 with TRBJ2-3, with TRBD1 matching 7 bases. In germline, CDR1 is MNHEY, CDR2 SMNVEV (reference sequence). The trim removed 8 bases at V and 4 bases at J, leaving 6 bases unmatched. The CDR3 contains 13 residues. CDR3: CASHDQGADTQYF. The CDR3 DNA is TGTGCCAGCCACGACCAGGGGGCAGATACGCAGTATTTT.

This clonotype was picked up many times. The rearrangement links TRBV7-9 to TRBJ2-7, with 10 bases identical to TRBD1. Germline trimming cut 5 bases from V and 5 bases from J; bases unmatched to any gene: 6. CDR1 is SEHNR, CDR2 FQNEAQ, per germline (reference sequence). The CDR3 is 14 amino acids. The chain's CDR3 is CASSPKGTGDEQYF. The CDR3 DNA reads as TGTGCCAGCAGCCCAAAGGGGACAGGGGACGAGCAGTACTTC.

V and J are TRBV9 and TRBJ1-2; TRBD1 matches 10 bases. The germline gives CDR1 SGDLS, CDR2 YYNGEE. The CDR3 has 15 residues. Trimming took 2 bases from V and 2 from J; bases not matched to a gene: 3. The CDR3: CASSVGDRGNYGYTF. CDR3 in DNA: TGTGCCAGCAGCGTTGGGGACAGGGGCAACTATGGCTACACCTTC.